This entry concerns a single TCR beta chain. Antigen specificity is unknown. The data were taken from a study of shared clonotypes between healthy human individuals. The wider study: Donors had three CD4 naive, three CD4 memory, two CD8 naive and one CD8 memory plate apiece. Points from the study as a whole: Naive subsets, compared against memory subsets, generally had larger estimated richness values. A handful of donors showed sharing of approximately 5% of naive CD4 clonotypes.

The CDR3 extends over 13 amino acids. CDR1 is SEHNR and CDR2 is FQNEAQ in the germline V gene (reference sequence). V dropped 5 bases and J dropped 3 bases, with 11 bases sitting between them. TCRdb keeps only in-frame clones here, not all; method: immunoSEQ multiplex PCR. Of about 820,000 clones listed, over 90% were seen once; the top ten hold 24%. Only CD45RO-negative cells positively selected for CCR7 counted as naive CD8 cells, so terminally differentiated effector memory CD45RA+ cells were excluded. The chain links TRBV7-9 to TRBJ2-7; weak D call: TRBD1 (5 bases). Input material: naive CD8+ T cells sorted from blood. The sequence came from a man aged 25-45 years in good health. The CDR3 loop is CASSATEFYEQYF. Written as DNA, the CDR3 is TGTGCCAGCAGCGCGACAGAATTCTACGAGCAGTACTTC. Using reference TRBV7-9 and TRBJ2-7 for the parts outside the CDR3, the full variable domain is DTGVSQNPRHKITKRGQNVTFRCDPISEHNRLYWYRQTLGQGPEFLTYFQNEAQLEKSRLLSDRFSAERPKGSFSTLEIQRTEQGDSAMYLCASSATEFYEQYFGPGTRLTVT.